The clone carrying this TCR beta chain was detected a few times. The sample is drawn from a study of blood T cell repertoires in COVID-19. Germline V lookup: CDR1 SGHTA, CDR2 FQGNSA. V lost 5 bases and J lost 1, with 14 bases in between. This CDR3 contains 15 residues. The table came from immunoSEQ multiplex PCR; TCRdb's copy has only in-frame clones and leaves some out. The sample lists around 250,000 clones; 86% were seen once. The sample was peripheral blood. This receptor was identified in a woman aged 25 to 39 with active or convalescent COVID-19. V gene TRBV7-2 combines with J gene TRBJ1-1; no clear D. The CDR3 protein is CASSLQPRGNTEAFF. In DNA, the CDR3 is TGTGCCAGCAGCCTACAACCTCGGGGGAACACTGAAGCTTTCTTT.